One sample yielded the 5 T cell receptor beta chains listed below, sequenced in a study of beta chain features in type 1 diabetes. Study observations and caveats: Type 1 diabetes patients had TCRB CDR3s that were shorter (moderately but significantly so) in all four CD4+ subsets.

As every portion of the isolated RNA was reverse transcribed, the sequencing read expressed TCRB transcripts. Some clones are missing from TCRdb's copy, which holds only in-frame ones; the method was immunoSEQ multiplex PCR. The sample lists 240,000 or so clones, roughly 20% seen once, with roughly 0.028% in the top ten. Their recognized antigens are unknown. The sequenced material came from naive CD4+ T cells from blood. These receptors came from a woman aged 35 to 49 with type 1 diabetes.

Details on this clone: At one boundary the junction diverges from the germline segment, which might be a read error. DNA for the CDR3: TGTGCCAGCACCTTAACAGGCGGCGGGGAGCTGTTTTTT. Translation: CASTLTGGGELFF. V usage is TRBV7-2 and J usage is TRBJ2-2; tentative D call: TRBD1 (5 bases). The CDR3 has 13 residues. Germline lookup yields CDR1 SGHTA and CDR2 FQGNSA.

The chain employs TRBV5-4 and TRBJ1-1; D is undetermined. The CDR3 consists of 13 residues. Germline V gene data show CDR1 as SGHNT and CDR2 as YYREEE (reference sequence). V lost 6 bases to trimming and J lost 1 base, with 10 bases between them. CDR3 region: CASTRPGNTEAFF. Here the CDR3 DNA reads TGTGCCAGCACCCGGCCAGGGAACACTGAAGCTTTCTTT.

The V gene is TRBV6-6, the J gene TRBJ1-1; D gene unclear. The V and J ends lost 6 bases and 1 base respectively, with 12 bases between them. The CDR3 consists of 14 residues. The germline CDR1 and CDR2 sequences are MNHNY and SVGAGI (reference sequence). CDR3 sequence: CASSRHSPNTEAFF. In DNA, the CDR3 is TGTGCCAGCAGCCGACATTCCCCGAACACTGAAGCTTTCTTT.

This chain links TRBV7-6 with TRBJ2-1, with D perhaps matching TRBD2 (5 bases). Germline V lookup: CDR1 SGHVS, CDR2 FNYEAQ. The length of the CDR3 is 13 residues. V was clipped by 4 bases and J by 7 bases, with 11 bases between them. The CDR3 nucleotides read TGTGCCAGCAGCTCATCACTAGGAAATGAGCAGTTCTTC. It encodes CASSSSLGNEQFF.

The V call is TRBV9, the J call TRBJ1-4; D might be TRBD1 (5 bases). Germline V gene lookup returns CDR1 SGDLS and CDR2 YYNGEE. The CDR3 totals 17 residues. V lost 0 bases and J 1 base, leaving 13 bases between the germline ends. CDR3 amino acids: CASSVGSPGRTNEKLFF. The CDR3 region has the DNA TGTGCCAGCAGCGTAGGATCTCCAGGGCGAACTAATGAAAAACTGTTTTTT.